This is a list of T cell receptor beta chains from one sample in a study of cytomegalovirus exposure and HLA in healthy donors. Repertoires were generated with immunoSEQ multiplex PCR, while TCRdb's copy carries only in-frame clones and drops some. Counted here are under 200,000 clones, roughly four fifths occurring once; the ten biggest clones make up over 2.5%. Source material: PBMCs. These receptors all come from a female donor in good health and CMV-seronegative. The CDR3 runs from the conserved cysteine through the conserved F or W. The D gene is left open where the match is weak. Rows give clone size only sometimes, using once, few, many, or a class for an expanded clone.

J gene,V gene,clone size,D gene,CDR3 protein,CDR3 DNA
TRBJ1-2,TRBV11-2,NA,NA,CASSLGGKTVYGYTF,TGTGCCAGCAGCTTAGGCGGGAAAACCGTCTATGGCTACACCTTC
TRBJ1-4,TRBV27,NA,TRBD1,CASSSLQGAQEKLFF,TGTGCCAGCAGTTCTCTTCAGGGGGCTCAAGAAAAACTGTTTTTT
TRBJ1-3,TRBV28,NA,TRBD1,CASSPQGSSGNTIYF,TGTGCCAGCAGCCCACAGGGGAGCTCTGGAAACACCATATATTTT
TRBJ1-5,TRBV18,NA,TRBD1,CASSPVARGSQPQHF,TGTGCCAGCTCACCAGTTGCCAGGGGGTCTCAGCCCCAGCATTTT
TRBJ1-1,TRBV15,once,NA,CATSSTLTTNTEAFF,TGTGCCACCAGCTCGACCCTGACAACTAACACTGAAGCTTTCTTT
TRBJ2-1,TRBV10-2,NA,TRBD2,CAGGGGPGDEQFF,TGCGCCGGCGGCGGGGGGCCGGGGGATGAGCAGTTCTTC
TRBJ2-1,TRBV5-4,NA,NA,CASSLQGGGDEQFF,TGTGCCAGCAGCTTGCAGGGGGGAGGTGATGAGCAGTTCTTC
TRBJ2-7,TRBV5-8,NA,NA,CASRKGDRSYEQYF,TGTGCCAGCAGGAAGGGGGACCGGTCCTACGAGCAGTACTTC
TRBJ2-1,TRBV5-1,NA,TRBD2,CASSSGGLAIYNEQFF,TGCGCCAGCAGCTCGGGAGGCCTAGCGATCTACAATGAGCAGTTCTTC
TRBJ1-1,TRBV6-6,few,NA,CASSELGQNTEAFF,TGTGCCAGCAGCGAATTGGGACAGAACACTGAAGCTTTCTTT
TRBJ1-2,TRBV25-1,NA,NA,CASSDSPGDYGYTF,TGTGCCAGCAGTGATTCCCCCGGTGACTATGGCTACACCTTC
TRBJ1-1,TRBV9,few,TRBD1,CASSGQGGNTEAFF,TGTGCCAGCAGCGGACAGGGGGGAAACACTGAAGCTTTCTTT
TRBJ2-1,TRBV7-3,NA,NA,CASSPVGGNEQFF,TGTGCCAGCAGCCCCGTCGGGGGAAATGAGCAGTTCTTC
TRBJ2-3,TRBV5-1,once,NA,CASSLSGGNTDTQYF,TGCGCCAGCAGCTTGTCCGGGGGAAACACAGATACGCAGTATTTT
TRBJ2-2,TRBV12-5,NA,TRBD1,CASGLVPTGRNTGELFF,TGTGCTAGTGGTTTGGTTCCGACAGGGCGGAACACCGGGGAGCTGTTTTTT
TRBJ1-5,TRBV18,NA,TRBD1,CASSPQQGDNQPQHF,TGTGCCAGCTCACCCCAACAGGGGGATAATCAGCCCCAGCATTTT
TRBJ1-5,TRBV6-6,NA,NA,CASSTKSAVGQPQHF,TGTGCCAGCTCAACTAAGTCCGCAGTCGGTCAGCCCCAGCATTTT
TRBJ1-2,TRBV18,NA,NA,CASSPPGSNYGYTF,TGTGCCAGCTCACCTCCGGGTAGTAACTATGGCTACACCTTC
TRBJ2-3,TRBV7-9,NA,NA,CASSLGWAPYF,TGTGCCAGCAGCTTAGGGTGGGCCCCATATTTT
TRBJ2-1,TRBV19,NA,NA,CASGALTHTNEQFF,TGTGCCAGTGGGGCACTAACCCACACGAATGAGCAGTTCTTC
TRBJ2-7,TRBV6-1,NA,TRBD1,CASRGTGGSTYEQYF,TGTGCCAGCAGAGGGACAGGGGGCAGTACTTACGAGCAGTACTTC
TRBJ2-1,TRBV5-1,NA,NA,CASSPRGGGTYNEQFF,TGCGCCAGCAGCCCAAGAGGGGGGGGGACCTACAATGAGCAGTTCTTC
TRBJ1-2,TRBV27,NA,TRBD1,CASRPTGGISGYTF,TGTGCCAGCAGACCGACAGGGGGCATCTCGGGCTACACCTTC
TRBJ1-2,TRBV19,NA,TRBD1,CASTRTGTNGYTF,TGTGCCAGTACTAGGACAGGGACGAATGGCTACACCTTC
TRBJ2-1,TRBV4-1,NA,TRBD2,CASSQTRGLASSEQFF,TGCGCCAGCAGCCAGACCCGAGGACTAGCATCTAGTGAGCAGTTCTTC
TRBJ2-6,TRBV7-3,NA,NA,CATALGAGANVLTF,TGTGCCACCGCACTGGGAGCGGGGGCCAACGTCCTGACTTTC
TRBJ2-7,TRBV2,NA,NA,CASMEVSYEQYF,TGTGCCAGCATGGAGGTTTCCTACGAGCAGTACTTC
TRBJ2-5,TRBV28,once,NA,CASSYYASQETQYF,TGTGCCAGCAGTTATTACGCCAGCCAAGAGACCCAGTACTTC
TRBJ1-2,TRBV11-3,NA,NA,CASSLLSGYTF,TGTGCCAGCAGCTTATTGAGTGGCTACACCTTC
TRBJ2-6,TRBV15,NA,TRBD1,CAASRGQGGRHSGANVLTF,TGTGCCGCCAGCAGGGGACAGGGTGGGAGACACTCTGGGGCCAACGTCCTGACTTTC
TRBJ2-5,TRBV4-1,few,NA,CASSQVFQETQYF,TGCGCCAGCAGCCAAGTATTCCAAGAGACCCAGTACTTC
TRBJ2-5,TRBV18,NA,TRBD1,CASSPGQGETQYF,TGTGCCAGCTCACCTGGACAGGGAGAGACCCAGTACTTC
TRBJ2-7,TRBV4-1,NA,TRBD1,CASSPLQGARYEQYF,TGCGCCAGCAGCCCCCTTCAGGGGGCGCGGTACGAGCAGTACTTC
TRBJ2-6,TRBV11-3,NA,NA,CASSLAGSGANVLTF,TGTGCCAGCAGCTTAGCAGGCTCTGGGGCCAACGTCCTGACTTTC
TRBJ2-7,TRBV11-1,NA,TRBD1,CASSLEGQLTYEQYF,TGTGCCAGCAGCTTAGAGGGACAGCTAACCTACGAGCAGTACTTC
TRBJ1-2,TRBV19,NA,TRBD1,CASTPGQGPFGYGYTF,TGTGCCAGTACTCCGGGACAGGGACCCTTTGGCTATGGCTACACCTTC
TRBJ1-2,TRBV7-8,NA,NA,CASSQNVWGATDLDYGYTF,TGTGCCAGCAGCCAAAACGTTTGGGGAGCGACCGACCTCGACTATGGCTACACCTTC
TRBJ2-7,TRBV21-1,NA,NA,CASSKALVAGVPQYEQYF,TGTGCCAGCAGCAAAGCATTAGTAGCGGGAGTCCCCCAATACGAGCAGTACTTC
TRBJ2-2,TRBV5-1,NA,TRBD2,CASSLYAGASSTGELFF,TGCGCCAGCAGCTTGTATGCGGGAGCATCGAGCACCGGGGAGCTGTTTTTT
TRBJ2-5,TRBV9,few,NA,CASSVGGGKETQYF,TGTGCCAGCAGCGTAGGAGGCGGGAAGGAGACCCAGTACTTC
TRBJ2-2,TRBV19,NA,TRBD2,CASSTDRRTSGYTGELFF,TGTGCCAGTAGTACGGACAGGCGGACTAGCGGGTACACCGGGGAGCTGTTTTTT
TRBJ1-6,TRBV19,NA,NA,CASTFTSYNSPLHF,TGTGCCAGTACTTTCACATCCTATAATTCACCCCTCCACTTT
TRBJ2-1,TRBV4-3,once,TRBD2,CASSRTSGSYNEQFF,TGCGCCAGCAGTCGGACTAGCGGCTCCTACAATGAGCAGTTCTTC
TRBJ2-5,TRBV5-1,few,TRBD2,CASSLTRGGPETQYF,TGCGCCAGCAGCTTGACGCGGGGGGGCCCAGAGACCCAGTACTTC